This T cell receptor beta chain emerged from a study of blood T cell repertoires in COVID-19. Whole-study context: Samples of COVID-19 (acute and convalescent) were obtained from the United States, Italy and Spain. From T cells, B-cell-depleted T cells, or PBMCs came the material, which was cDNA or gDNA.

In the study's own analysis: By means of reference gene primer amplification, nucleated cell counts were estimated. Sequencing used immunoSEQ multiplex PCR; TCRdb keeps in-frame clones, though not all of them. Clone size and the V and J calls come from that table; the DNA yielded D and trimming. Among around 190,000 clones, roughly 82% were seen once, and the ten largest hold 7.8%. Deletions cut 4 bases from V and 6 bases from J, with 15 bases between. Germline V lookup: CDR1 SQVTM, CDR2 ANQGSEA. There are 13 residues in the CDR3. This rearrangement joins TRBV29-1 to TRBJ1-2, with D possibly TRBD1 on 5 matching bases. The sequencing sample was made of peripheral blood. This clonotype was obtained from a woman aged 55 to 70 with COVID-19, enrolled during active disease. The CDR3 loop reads CSVVRQPEDGYTF. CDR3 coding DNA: TGCAGCGTTGTGCGACAGCCTGAGGATGGCTACACCTTC.